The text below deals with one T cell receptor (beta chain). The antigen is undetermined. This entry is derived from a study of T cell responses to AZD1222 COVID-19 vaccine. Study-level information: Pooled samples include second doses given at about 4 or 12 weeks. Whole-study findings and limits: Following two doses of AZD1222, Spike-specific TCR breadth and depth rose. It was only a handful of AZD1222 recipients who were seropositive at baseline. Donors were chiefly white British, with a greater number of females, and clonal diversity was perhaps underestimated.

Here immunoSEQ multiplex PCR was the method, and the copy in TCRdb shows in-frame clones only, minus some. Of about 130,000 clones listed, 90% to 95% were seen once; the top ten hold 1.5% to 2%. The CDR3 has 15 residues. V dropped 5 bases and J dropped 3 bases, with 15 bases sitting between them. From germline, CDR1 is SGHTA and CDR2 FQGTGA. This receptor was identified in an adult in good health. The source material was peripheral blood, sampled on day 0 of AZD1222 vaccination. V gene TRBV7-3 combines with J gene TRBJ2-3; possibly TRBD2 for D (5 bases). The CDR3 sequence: CASSPQLGSTDTQYF. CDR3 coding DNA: TGTGCCAGCAGCCCCCAACTAGGATCTACAGATACGCAGTATTTT.